This entry features one TCR beta chain sequence. The antigen is undetermined. These data originate in a study of identifying expanded T cells in peripheral blood. Healthy donors had no documented immune events, such as infections, while sampled. Trimming left V 5 bases short and J 1 base short, with 20 bases between. CDR1 LNHDA and CDR2 SQIVND come from the germline V gene (reference sequence). The CDR3 has 17 residues. Profiling relied on immunoSEQ multiplex PCR, and the TCRdb table lists in-frame clones only, not all of them. The profile covers some 65,000 clones, with around four fifths appearing a single time and 15% to 20% taken by the ten largest. Study conclusions and caveats: Clone count variance between roughly 2-week samples rose with total template count. Technical replicates showed about 1.1 changed clones; roughly two weeks about 16.4; four weeks 19.

The receptor was derived from a person aged 18-69 years in good health. The chain couples TRBV19 to TRBJ1-2, with a weak D call TRBD1 (5 bases). Sequencing used blood. CDR3 region: CASSARQARGGNYGYTF. CDR3 DNA: TGTGCCAGTAGTGCCCGCCAGGCTCGGGGGGGTAACTATGGCTACACCTTC.